This T cell receptor (beta chain) was sequenced for a study of T-cell reconstitution after alpha-beta-depleted transplantation in children. Whole-study findings and limits: For some patients, TCRbeta diversity was high at day 60 because of recipient T cells and thymic progenitors that survived. After one year, T-cell counts and TCRbeta diversity mostly came from new T cells. Several hundred graft clones that had expanded were reportedly the source of alpha-beta T cells about two months after transplant.

Trimming removed 4 bases from V and 3 bases from J; junction bases left unmatched: 13. The CDR3 has 18 residues. Germline CDR1 reads LGHDT; CDR2 reads YNNKEL (reference sequence). Details on this clonotype: Its specificity is unknown.

Researchers prepared the TCRbeta library using unique molecular identifiers, the study reports. TCRdb reanalysed the PCR reads using MiXCR and keeps one entry per CDR3 protein. The top ten clones hold approximately 5% of a sample with about 870,000 distinct CDR3 sequences, roughly 15% of them seen once. The chain uses TRBV3-1 and TRBJ2-2; 8 positions agree with TRBD2. The receptor was isolated from a male patient younger than 18 who had a stem cell transplant for acute lymphoblastic leukemia, so the T cells may come from the graft donor. The source material was PBMCs, mostly from graft donor cells, sampled 360 days after TCRalphabeta/CD19-depleted stem cell transplant. The CDR3 coding sequence is TGTGCCAGCAGCCCGTCTATTGCGGGAGGACCTTACACCGGGGAGCTGTTTTTT. Its protein product is CASSPSIAGGPYTGELFF.